This T cell receptor (beta chain) was sequenced for a study of Ad26.COV2.S vaccination and SARS-CoV-2 variants. Study-wide background: Sample donor was a member of the COV1001 Ad26.COV2.S trial arm.

CDR3 size: 15 residues. The V gene's germline CDR1 is SGHRS and CDR2 YFSETQ. The V gene lost 3 bases and the J gene lost 1 base, with 12 bases spanning the gap. The method was immunoSEQ multiplex PCR; TCRdb's version includes in-frame clones alone and lacks a portion of them. The table lists some 480,000 clones, 87% of them singletons. Treatment described: roughly 20 received Ad26.COV2.S at low or high dose, single or two shots; several received placebo; per-sample allocation not given. Collection of the samples took place on day 63 after the first injection of vaccine or placebo. This person who donated was an adult of 18-55 years in Boston. Worth noting for this clone: Its antigen is not identified.

Whole-study findings and limits: CD8+ and CD4+ T cells specific for spike reportedly responded with substantial breadth after vaccination.

The TCR was taken from a person between 18 and 65 years old who received the Ad26.COV2.S COVID-19 vaccine or a placebo. This chain uses TRBV5-1 with TRBJ2-3; D perhaps matches TRBD2 (6 bases). Specimen: peripheral blood, collected in a trial of Ad26.COV2.S vaccine versus placebo. The CDR3 reads CASSSRGWGTDTQYF. For the CDR3, the DNA is TGCGCCAGCAGCTCCCGGGGGTGGGGCACAGATACGCAGTATTTT.